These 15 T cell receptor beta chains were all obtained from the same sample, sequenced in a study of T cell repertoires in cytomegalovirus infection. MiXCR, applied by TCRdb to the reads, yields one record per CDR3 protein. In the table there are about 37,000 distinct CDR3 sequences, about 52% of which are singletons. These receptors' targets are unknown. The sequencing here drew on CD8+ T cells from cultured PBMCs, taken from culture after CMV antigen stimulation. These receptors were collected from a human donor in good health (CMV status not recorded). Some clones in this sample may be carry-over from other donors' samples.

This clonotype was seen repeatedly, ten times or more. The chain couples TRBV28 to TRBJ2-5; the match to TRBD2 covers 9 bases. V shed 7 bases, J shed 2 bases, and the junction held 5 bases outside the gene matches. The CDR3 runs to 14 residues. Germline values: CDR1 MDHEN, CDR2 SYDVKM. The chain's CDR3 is CASNSGSWQETQYF. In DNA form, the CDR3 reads TGTGCCAGCAATAGCGGGAGTTGGCAAGAGACCCAGTACTTC. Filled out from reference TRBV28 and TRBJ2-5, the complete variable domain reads DVKVTQSSRYLVKRTGEKVFLECVQDMDHENMFWYRQDPGLGLRLIYFSYDVKMKEKGDIPEGYSVSREKKERFSLILESASTNQTSMYLCASNSGSWQETQYFGPGTRLLVL.

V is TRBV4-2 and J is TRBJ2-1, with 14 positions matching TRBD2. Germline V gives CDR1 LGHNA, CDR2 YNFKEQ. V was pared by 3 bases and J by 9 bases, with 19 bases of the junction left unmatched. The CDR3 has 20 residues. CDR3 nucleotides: TGTGCCAGCAGCCAGACTCCGGGGACTAGCGGGAGATTAAGCATGGGTGAGCAGTTCTTC. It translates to CASSQTPGTSGRLSMGEQFF.

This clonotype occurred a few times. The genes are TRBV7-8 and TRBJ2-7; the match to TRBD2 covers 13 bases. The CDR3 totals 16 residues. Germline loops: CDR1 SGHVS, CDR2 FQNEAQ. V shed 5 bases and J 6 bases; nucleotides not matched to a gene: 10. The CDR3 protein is CASSVGTSGMVPEQYF. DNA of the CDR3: TGTGCCAGCAGCGTCGGGACTAGCGGGATGGTCCCCGAGCAGTACTTC.

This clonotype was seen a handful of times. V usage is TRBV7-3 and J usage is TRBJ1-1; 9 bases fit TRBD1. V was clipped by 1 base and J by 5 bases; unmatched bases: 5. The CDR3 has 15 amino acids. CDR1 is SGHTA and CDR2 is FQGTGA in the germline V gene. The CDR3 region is CASSLIPGTGTEAFF. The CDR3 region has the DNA TGTGCCAGCAGCTTAATCCCGGGGACAGGGACTGAAGCTTTCTTT. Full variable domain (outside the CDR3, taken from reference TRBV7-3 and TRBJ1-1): GAGVSQTPSNKVTEKGKYVELRCDPISGHTALYWYRQSLGQGPEFLIYFQGTGAADDSGLPNDRFFAVRPEGSVSTLKIQRTERGDSAVYLCASSLIPGTGTEAFFGQGTRLTVV.

CDR3: CASSAYGANEQFF. The CDR3 nucleotides are TGTGCCAGCAGCGCCTACGGAGCAAATGAGCAGTTCTTC. This rearrangement joins TRBV9 to TRBJ2-1; D gene ambiguous. Germline V gene sequence: CDR1 SGDLS, CDR2 YYNGEE. Trimming pared 3 bases from V and 7 bases from J, leaving 11 bases between. The CDR3 is made up of 13 amino acids.

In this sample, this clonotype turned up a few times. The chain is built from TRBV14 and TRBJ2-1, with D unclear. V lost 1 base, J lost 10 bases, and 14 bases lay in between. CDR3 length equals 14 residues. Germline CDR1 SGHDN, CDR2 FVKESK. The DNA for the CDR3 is TGTGCCAGCAGCCAAGGGTTAGTAGGGTCAGAGCAGTTCTTC. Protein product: CASSQGLVGSEQFF. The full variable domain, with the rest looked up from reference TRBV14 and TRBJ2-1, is EAGVTQFPSHSVIEKGQTVTLRCDPISGHDNLYWYRRVMGKEIKFLLHFVKESKQDESGMPNNRFLAERTGGTYSTLKVQPAELEDSGVYFCASSQGLVGSEQFFGPGTRLTVL.

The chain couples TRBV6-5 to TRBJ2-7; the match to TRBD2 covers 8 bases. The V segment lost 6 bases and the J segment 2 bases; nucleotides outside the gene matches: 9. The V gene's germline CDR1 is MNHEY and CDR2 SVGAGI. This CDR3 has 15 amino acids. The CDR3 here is CASSISGGAPYEQYF. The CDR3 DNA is TGTGCCAGCAGCATAAGCGGGGGTGCCCCCTACGAGCAGTACTTC.

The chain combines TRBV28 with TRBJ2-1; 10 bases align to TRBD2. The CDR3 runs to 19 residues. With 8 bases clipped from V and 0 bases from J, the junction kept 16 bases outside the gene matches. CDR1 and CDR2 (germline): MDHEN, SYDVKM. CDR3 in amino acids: CASGGYEAGGGFSYNEQFF. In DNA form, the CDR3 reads TGTGCCAGCGGGGGGTACGAAGCGGGAGGGGGTTTCTCCTACAATGAGCAGTTCTTC.

DNA of the CDR3: TGTGCCAGTAGTATGGTAAGCGGTTACAATGAGCAGTTCTTC. Protein sequence: CASSMVSGYNEQFF. The chain recombines TRBV19 with TRBJ2-1; the D gene is possibly TRBD2 (5 bases). Germline V gene data show CDR1 as LNHDA and CDR2 as SQIVND (reference sequence). The CDR3 runs 14 residues. The V gene lost 3 bases and the J gene lost 4 bases, with 10 bases spanning the gap. The variable domain in full, completed from reference TRBV19 and TRBJ2-1, reads DGGITQSPKYLFRKEGQNVTLSCEQNLNHDAMYWYRQDPGQGLRLIYYSQIVNDFQKGDIAEGYSVSREKKESFPLTVTSAQKNPTAFYLCASSMVSGYNEQFFGPGTRLTVL.

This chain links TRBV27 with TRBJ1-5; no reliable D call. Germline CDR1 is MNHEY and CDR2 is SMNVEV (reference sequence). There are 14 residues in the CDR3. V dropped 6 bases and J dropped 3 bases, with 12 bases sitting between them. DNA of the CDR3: TGTGCCAGCAGCCTTAGGTGGGTCAATCAGCCCCAGCATTTT. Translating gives CASSLRWVNQPQHF.

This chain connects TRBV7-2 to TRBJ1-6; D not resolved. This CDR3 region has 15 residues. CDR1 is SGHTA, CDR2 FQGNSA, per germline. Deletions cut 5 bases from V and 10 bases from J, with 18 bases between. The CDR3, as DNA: TGTGCCAGCAGCCGCAGCGGTCGGGGATCCTCACCCCTCCACTTT. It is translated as CASSRSGRGSSPLHF.

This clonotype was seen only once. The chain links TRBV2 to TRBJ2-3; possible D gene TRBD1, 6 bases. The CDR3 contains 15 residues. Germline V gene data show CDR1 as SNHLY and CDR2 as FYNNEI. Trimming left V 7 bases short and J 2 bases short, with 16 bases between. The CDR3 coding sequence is TGTGCCAGCAAACTCAGAGGACAGTCCACAGATACGCAGTATTTT. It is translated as CASKLRGQSTDTQYF. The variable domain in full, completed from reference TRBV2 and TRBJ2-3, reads EPEVTQTPSHQVTQMGQEVILRCVPISNHLYFYWYRQILGQKVEFLVSFYNNEISEKSEIFDDQFSVERPDGSNFTLKIRSTKLEDSAMYFCASKLRGQSTDTQYFGPGTRLTVL.

CDR3 DNA sequence: TGTGCTAGTGGCCTCGGGGCGGCCTACGAGCAGTACTTC. Translation: CASGLGAAYEQYF. The chain carries TRBV12-5 and TRBJ2-7; TRBD1 or TRBD2 may be the D gene (5 bases each). The CDR3 runs 13 residues. The V end lost 6 bases, the J end lost 2 bases, and 11 bases lay between the germline ends. Germline V lookup: CDR1 LGHNT, CDR2 FRNRAP.

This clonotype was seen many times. In nucleotides, the CDR3 is TGTGCCAGCAGCCCTATGGGGAAGGCCGAGAGCACTGAAGCTTTCTTT. Translation: CASSPMGKAESTEAFF. The genes are TRBV7-9 and TRBJ1-1; D uncertain. Trimming took 5 bases from V and 4 from J, leaving 20 bases between them. The CDR3 contains 16 residues. CDR1 is SEHNR, CDR2 FQNEAQ, per germline (reference sequence). Full variable domain (rest looked up from reference TRBV7-9 and TRBJ1-1): DTGVSQNPRHKITKRGQNVTFRCDPISEHNRLYWYRQTLGQGPEFLTYFQNEAQLEKSRLLSDRFSAERPKGSFSTLEIQRTEQGDSAMYLCASSPMGKAESTEAFFGQGTRLTVV.

DNA of the CDR3: TGTGCCAGCAGCCCCCGACTAGTGGAAGAGACCCAGTACTTC. It specifies CASSPRLVEETQYF. V usage is TRBV7-2 and J usage is TRBJ2-5, with TRBD2 as a possible D gene (6 bases). This CDR3 is built from 14 residues. V was trimmed by 5 bases and J by 3 bases, leaving 13 bases between them. Looked up from germline, CDR1 is SGHTA and CDR2 is FQGNSA. Full variable domain (missing parts from reference TRBV7-2 and TRBJ2-5): GAGVSQSPSNKVTEKGKDVELRCDPISGHTALYWYRQSLGQGLEFLIYFQGNSAPDKSGLPSDRFSAERTGGSVSTLTIQRTQQEDSAVYLCASSPRLVEETQYFGPGTRLLVL.